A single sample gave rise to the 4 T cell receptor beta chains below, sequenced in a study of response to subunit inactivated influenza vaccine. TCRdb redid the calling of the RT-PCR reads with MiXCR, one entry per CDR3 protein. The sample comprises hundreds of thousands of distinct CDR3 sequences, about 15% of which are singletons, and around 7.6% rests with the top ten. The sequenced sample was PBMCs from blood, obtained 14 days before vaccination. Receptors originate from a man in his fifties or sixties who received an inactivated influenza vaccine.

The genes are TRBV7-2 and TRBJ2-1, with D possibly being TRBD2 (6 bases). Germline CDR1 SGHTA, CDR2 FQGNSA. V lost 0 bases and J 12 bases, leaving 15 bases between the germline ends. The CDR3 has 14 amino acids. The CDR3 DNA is TGTGCCAGCAGCTTAGCAAACTGGGAAGCGGGGCAGTTCTTC. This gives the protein CASSLANWEAGQFF.

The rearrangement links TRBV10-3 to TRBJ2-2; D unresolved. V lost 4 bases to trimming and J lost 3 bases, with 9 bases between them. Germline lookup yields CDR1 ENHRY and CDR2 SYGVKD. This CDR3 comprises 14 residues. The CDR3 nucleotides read TGTGCCATCAGTGGGGTCCATCACACCGGGGAGCTGTTTTTT. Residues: CAISGVHHTGELFF.

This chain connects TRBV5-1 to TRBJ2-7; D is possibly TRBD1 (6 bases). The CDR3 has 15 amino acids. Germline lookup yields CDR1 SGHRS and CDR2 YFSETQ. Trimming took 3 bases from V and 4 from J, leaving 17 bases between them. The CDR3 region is CASSWGHVRFYEQYF. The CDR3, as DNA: TGCGCCAGCAGCTGGGGACACGTTCGGTTTTACGAGCAGTACTTC.

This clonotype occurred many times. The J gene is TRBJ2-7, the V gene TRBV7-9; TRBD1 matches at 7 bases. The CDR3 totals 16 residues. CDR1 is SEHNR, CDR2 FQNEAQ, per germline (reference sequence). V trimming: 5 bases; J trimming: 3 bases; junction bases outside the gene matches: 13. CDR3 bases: TGTGCCAGCAGCCCTCCCTATAGACAGGGTTTCTACGAGCAGTACTTC. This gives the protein CASSPPYRQGFYEQYF.